This T cell receptor beta chain stems from a study of T cells after somatic rescue of genetic block. This clone was seen more than once but under ten times. Method: immunoSEQ multiplex PCR; TCRdb's copy keeps in-frame clones and lacks some. Among about 14,000 clones listed, around 71% were seen once. CDR1 and CDR2 from the germline V gene are SGHAT and FQNNGV. V was pared by 3 bases and J by 5 bases, with 8 bases between. This CDR3 contains 13 residues. This sequence was found in a boy under 18. Specimen: peripheral blood mononuclear cells (PBMCs). The V and J genes are TRBV11-2 and TRBJ1-5; D is uncertain. The CDR3 loop is CASSFYEDQPQHF. CDR3 DNA sequence: TGTGCCAGCAGCTTCTATGAGGATCAGCCCCAGCATTTT. The entire variable domain, with the rest obtained from reference TRBV11-2 and TRBJ1-5, is as follows: EAGVAQSPRYKIIEKRQSVAFWCNPISGHATLYWYQQILGQGPKLLIQFQNNGVVDDSQLPKDRFSAERLKGVDSTLKIQPAKLEDSAVYLCASSFYEDQPQHFGDGTRLSIL.